This T cell receptor beta chain was documented in a study of a mutant IDH1 vaccine in newly diagnosed glioma. Assay: immunoSEQ multiplex PCR; the TCRdb copy retains only in-frame clones and omits some. The sample contains about 26,000 clones, over 65% of which appear only once. V lost 0 bases and J lost 4, with 12 bases in between. In germline, CDR1 is GTSNPN, CDR2 SVGIG (reference sequence). This CDR3 region has 14 residues. Points on this clone: Antigen unknown.

The time point: week 35, safety follow-up. Doses comprised 300 ug of mutant IDH1 20-mer peptide each, plus topical imiquimod. The astrocytomas were IDH1-mutant, ATRX-negative, and WHO grade 3 or 4. The clonotype was recovered from a man aged 30-40 years with glioma. The V call is TRBV30, the J call TRBJ2-5; D call uncertain. The sample consisted of PBMCs, taken from a glioma patient whose treatment included an IDH1 peptide vaccine. DNA for the CDR3: TGTGCCTGGAGTGTACTGGCAAGAGGAGAGACCCAGTACTTC. Its translation is CAWSVLARGETQYF.